A single sample is the source of the 8 T cell receptor beta chains below, sequenced in a study of OX40 agonist ivuxolimab in advanced cancers. Generated by immunoSEQ multiplex PCR, the TCRdb table keeps only in-frame clones and is missing some. The repertoire consists of 90,000 to 100,000 clones, with 70% to 85% occurring once and the leading ten covering about 1.5%. Sequenced material: CD4+ or CD8+ T cells sorted from blood, taken in a trial of the OX40 agonist ivuxolimab. The receptors derive from an adult with an advanced solid tumor such as melanoma, head and neck, liver or kidney cancer.

J is TRBJ2-5 and V is TRBV7-2; the D gene could be TRBD1 or TRBD2 (5 bases each). Germline V gene sequence: CDR1 SGHTA, CDR2 FQGNSA. V was cut by 7 bases and J by 5 bases, with 14 bases left in between. The CDR3 runs 13 residues. The CDR3 reads CASTGTNRETQYF. The CDR3 nucleotides are TGTGCCAGCACCGGGACCAACCGGGAGACCCAGTACTTC.

The V gene is TRBV5-1, the J gene TRBJ2-5; 7 nucleotides agree with TRBD1. CDR3 length equals 14 residues. CDR1 and CDR2 from the germline V gene are SGHRS and YFSETQ. V trimming: 4 bases; J trimming: 1 base; junction bases outside the gene matches: 4. The CDR3 reads CASSITGVQETQYF. The CDR3 coding sequence is TGCGCCAGCAGCATTACAGGGGTCCAAGAGACCCAGTACTTC. The full variable domain, rest sourced from reference TRBV5-1 and TRBJ2-5, is KAGVTQTPRYLIKTRGQQVTLSCSPISGHRSVSWYQQTPGQGLQFLFEYFSETQRNKGNFPGRFSGRQFSNSRSEMNVSTLELGDSALYLCASSITGVQETQYFGPGTRLLVL.

V gene TRBV2 combines with J gene TRBJ2-7; possibly TRBD1 for D (7 bases). Germline V gene lookup returns CDR1 SNHLY and CDR2 FYNNEI. V lost 7 bases and J 0 bases, leaving 16 bases between the germline ends. The CDR3 contains 15 residues. The CDR3 nucleotides are TGTGCCAGCATTGTGGGGGGACAGCTCTCCTACGAGCAGTACTTC. Translated: CASIVGGQLSYEQYF.

The CDR3 region has the DNA TGCGCCAGCAGCTTCACCGGGGGTGAAGCTTTCTTT. The encoded protein is CASSFTGGEAFF. The chain employs TRBV5-1 and TRBJ1-1; tentative D call: TRBD1 (5 bases). The CDR3 is made up of 12 amino acids. Between the trimmed V and J ends, which lost 2 bases and 7 bases, there was a span of 9 bases. Germline CDR1 SGHRS, CDR2 YFSETQ. The variable domain in full, with the rest retrieved from reference TRBV5-1 and TRBJ1-1, is KAGVTQTPRYLIKTRGQQVTLSCSPISGHRSVSWYQQTPGQGLQFLFEYFSETQRNKGNFPGRFSGRQFSNSRSEMNVSTLELGDSALYLCASSFTGGEAFFGQGTRLTVV.

The CDR3, as DNA: TGCAGCGTTGCCTGGGCTGGAGGAAACACCATATATTTT. Translated: CSVAWAGGNTIYF. This chain links TRBV29-1 with TRBJ1-3, with D unclear. V was pared by 4 bases and J by 4 bases, with 11 bases between. The V gene's germline CDR1 is SQVTM and CDR2 ANQGSEA. CDR3 length: 13 amino acids.

The sample holds a few counts of this clone. The rearrangement uses TRBV25-1 and TRBJ2-3; 8 bases are shared with TRBD2. The CDR3 is 15 residues long. CDR1 is MGHDK, CDR2 SYGVNS, per germline. Trimming at V came to 3 bases and at J to 8 bases, leaving 10 bases not matched to a gene. CDR3 sequence reads: CASSESSGSLGTQYF. CDR3 DNA sequence: TGTGCCAGCAGTGAGTCTAGCGGGTCGTTGGGTACGCAGTATTTT.

The rearrangement joins TRBV5-1 to TRBJ2-3; D not certain. The germline V gene has CDR1 SGHRS and CDR2 YFSETQ. The germline V and J ends were trimmed by 5 bases and 2 bases, with 9 bases remaining between them. The CDR3 totals 13 residues. The chain's CDR3 is CASRLQHTDTQYF. DNA of the CDR3: TGCGCCAGCAGATTACAGCACACAGATACGCAGTATTTT. The variable domain in full, completed from reference TRBV5-1 and TRBJ2-3, reads KAGVTQTPRYLIKTRGQQVTLSCSPISGHRSVSWYQQTPGQGLQFLFEYFSETQRNKGNFPGRFSGRQFSNSRSEMNVSTLELGDSALYLCASRLQHTDTQYFGPGTRLTVL.

The chain carries TRBV14 and TRBJ1-1; 10 nucleotides align to TRBD1. The CDR3 totals 14 residues. After removal of 3 bases from V and 6 bases from J, the junction contained 4 bases not matched to a gene. The V gene's germline CDR1 is SGHDN and CDR2 FVKESK. CDR3: CASSHRGTGAEAFF. The CDR3 region has the DNA TGTGCCAGCAGCCACCGGGGGACAGGGGCTGAAGCTTTCTTT.